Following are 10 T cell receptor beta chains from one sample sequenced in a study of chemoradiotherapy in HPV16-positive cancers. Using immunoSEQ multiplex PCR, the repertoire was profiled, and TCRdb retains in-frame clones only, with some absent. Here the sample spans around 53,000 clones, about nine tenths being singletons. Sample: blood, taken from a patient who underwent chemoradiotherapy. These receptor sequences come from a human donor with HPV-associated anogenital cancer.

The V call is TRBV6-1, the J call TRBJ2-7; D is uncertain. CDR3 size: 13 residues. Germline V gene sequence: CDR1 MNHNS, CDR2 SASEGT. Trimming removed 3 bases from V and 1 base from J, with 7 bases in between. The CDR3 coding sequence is TGTGCCAGCAGTGAGATAAAATCCTACGAGCAGTACTTC. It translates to CASSEIKSYEQYF.

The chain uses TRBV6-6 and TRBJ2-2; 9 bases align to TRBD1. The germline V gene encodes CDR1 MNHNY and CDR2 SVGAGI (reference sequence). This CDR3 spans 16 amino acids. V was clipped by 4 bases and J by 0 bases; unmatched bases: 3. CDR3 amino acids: CASSWTGAPNTGELFF. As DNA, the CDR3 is TGTGCCAGCAGTTGGACAGGGGCCCCGAACACCGGGGAGCTGTTTTTT.

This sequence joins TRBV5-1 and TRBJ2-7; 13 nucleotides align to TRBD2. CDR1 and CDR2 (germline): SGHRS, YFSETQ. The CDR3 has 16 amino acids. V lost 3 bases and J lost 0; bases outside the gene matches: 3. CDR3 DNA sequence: TGCGCCAGCAGCTCGGGACTAGCGGGGATCTCCTACGAGCAGTACTTC. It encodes CASSSGLAGISYEQYF.

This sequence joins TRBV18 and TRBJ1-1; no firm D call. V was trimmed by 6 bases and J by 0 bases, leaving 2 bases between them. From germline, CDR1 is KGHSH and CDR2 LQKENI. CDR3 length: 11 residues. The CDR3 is CASSLNTEAFF. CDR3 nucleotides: TGTGCCAGCTCCCTGAACACTGAAGCTTTCTTT.

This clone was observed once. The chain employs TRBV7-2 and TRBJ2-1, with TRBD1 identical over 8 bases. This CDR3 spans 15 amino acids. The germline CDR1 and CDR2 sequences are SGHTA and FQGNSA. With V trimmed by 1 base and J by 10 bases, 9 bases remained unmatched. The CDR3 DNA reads TGTGCCAGCAGCTTAGTACAGGGGGGAAATGTGGAGCAGTTCTTC. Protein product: CASSLVQGGNVEQFF.

CDR3 sequence: CASSEQEGGSEAFF. DNA for the CDR3: TGTGCCAGCAGTGAACAAGAGGGGGGCTCTGAAGCTTTCTTT. This chain links TRBV2 with TRBJ1-1, with D possibly TRBD1 on 6 matching bases. V lost 2 bases to trimming and J lost 6 bases, with 13 bases between them. This CDR3 is 14 amino acids long. Germline V gives CDR1 SNHLY, CDR2 FYNNEI.

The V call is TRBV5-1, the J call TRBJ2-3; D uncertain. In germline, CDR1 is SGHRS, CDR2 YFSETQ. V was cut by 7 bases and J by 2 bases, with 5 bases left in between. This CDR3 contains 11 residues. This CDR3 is CASAFTDTQYF. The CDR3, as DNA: TGCGCCAGCGCTTTCACAGATACGCAGTATTTT.

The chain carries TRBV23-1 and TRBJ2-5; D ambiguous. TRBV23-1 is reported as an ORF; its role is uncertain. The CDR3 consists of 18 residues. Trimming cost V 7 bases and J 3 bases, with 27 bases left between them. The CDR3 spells CASNPSSPSRRVEETQYF. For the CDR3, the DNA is TGCGCCAGCAACCCTTCCTCTCCCTCGCGGCGAGTTGAAGAGACCCAGTACTTC.

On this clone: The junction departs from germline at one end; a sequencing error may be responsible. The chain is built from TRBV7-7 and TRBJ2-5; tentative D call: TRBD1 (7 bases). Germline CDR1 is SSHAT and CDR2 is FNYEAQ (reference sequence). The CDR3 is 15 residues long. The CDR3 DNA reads TGTGCTAGCAGCACAGGCGGGACAGCACGGGAGACCCAGTACTTC. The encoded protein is CASSTGGTARETQYF.

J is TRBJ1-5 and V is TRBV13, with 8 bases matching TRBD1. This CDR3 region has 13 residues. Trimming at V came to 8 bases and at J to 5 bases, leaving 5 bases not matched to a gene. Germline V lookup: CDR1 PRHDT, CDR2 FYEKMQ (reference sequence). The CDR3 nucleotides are TGTGCCAGCGGGAAGGACAGGGATCAGCCCCAGCATTTT. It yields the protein CASGKDRDQPQHF.